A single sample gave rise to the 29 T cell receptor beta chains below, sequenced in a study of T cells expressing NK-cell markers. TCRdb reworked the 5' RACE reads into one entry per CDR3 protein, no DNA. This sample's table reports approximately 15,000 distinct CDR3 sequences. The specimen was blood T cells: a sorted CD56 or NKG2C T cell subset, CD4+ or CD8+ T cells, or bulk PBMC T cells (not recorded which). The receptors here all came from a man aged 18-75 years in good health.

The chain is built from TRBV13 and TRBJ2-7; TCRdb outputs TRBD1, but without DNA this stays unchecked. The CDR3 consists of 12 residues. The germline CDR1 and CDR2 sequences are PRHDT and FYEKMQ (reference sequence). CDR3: CASSAGAYEQYF.

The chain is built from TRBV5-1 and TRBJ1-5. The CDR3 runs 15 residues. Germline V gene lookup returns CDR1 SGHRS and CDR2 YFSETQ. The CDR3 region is CASSPDTFGAQPQHF.

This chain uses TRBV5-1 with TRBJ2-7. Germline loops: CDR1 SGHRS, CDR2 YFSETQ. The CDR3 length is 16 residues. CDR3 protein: CASSLTTLIYSYEQYF.

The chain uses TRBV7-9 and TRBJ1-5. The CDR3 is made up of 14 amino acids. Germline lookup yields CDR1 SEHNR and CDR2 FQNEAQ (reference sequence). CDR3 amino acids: CASSLAQANQPQHF.

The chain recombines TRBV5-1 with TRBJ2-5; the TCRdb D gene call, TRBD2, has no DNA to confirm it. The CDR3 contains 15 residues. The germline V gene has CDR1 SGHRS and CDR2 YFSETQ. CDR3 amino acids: CASSYSGGNRETQYF.

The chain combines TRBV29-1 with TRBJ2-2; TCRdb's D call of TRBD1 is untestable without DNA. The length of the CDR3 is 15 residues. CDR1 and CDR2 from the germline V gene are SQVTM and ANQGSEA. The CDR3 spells CSADSGGGSLGELFF.

CDR3: CASSLFPGQTYGYTF. The rearrangement links TRBV7-6 to TRBJ1-2; TCRdb's D call of TRBD1 is untestable without DNA. The CDR3 is made up of 15 amino acids. Germline CDR1 SGHVS, CDR2 FNYEAQ.

The chain's CDR3 is CASSAWTGAEAFF. This sequence joins TRBV9 and TRBJ1-1; TCRdb indicates TRBD1, and absent DNA this call remains unverified. The CDR3 is 13 amino acids. Germline V gene lookup returns CDR1 SGDLS and CDR2 YYNGEE.

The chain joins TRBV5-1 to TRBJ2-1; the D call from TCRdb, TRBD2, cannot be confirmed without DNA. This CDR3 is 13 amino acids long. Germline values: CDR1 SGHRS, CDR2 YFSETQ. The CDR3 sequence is CASSLGRAREQFF.

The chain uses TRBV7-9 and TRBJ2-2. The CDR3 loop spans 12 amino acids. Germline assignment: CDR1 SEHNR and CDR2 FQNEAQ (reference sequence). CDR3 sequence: CASSFGPGELFF.

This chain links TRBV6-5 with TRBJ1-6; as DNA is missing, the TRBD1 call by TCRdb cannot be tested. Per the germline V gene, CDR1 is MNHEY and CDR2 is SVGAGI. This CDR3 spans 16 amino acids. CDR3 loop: CASSYSNRGGNSPLHF.

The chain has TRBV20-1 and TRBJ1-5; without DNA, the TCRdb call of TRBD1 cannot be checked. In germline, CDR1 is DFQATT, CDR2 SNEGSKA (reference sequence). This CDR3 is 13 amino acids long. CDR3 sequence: CSANEGANQPQHF.

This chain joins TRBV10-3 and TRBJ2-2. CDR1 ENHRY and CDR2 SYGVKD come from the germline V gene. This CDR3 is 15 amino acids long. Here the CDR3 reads CAIREGGSNTGELFF.

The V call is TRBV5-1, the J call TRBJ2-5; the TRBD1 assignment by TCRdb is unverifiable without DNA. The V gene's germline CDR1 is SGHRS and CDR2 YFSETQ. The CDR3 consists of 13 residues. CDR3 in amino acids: CASSLGGAETQYF.

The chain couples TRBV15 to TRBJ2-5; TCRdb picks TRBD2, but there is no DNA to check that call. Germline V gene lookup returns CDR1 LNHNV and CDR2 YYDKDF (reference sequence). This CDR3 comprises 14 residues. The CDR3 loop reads CATSGRGGSETQYF. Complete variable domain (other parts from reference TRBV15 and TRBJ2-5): DAMVIQNPRYQVTQFGKPVTLSCSQTLNHNVMYWYQQKSSQAPKLLFHYYDKDFNNEADTPDNFQSRRPNTSFCFLDIRSPGLGDTAMYLCATSGRGGSETQYFGPGTRLLVL.

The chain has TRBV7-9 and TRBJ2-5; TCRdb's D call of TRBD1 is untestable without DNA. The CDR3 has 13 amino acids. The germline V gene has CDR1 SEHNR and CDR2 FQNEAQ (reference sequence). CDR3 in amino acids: CASTFFRVETQYF.

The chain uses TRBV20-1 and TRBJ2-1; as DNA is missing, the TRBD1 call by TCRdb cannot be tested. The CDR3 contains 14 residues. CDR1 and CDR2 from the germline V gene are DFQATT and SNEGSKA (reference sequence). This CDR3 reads CSAGRDPVYNEQFF.

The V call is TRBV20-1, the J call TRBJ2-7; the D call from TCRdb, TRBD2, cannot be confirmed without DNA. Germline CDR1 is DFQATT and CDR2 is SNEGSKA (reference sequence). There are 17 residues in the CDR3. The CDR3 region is CSARGVFRGLQTYEQYF.

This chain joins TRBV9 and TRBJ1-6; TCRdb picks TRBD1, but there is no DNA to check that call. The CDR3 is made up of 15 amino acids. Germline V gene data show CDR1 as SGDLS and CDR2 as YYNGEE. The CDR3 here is CASSNAGGFRSPLHF.

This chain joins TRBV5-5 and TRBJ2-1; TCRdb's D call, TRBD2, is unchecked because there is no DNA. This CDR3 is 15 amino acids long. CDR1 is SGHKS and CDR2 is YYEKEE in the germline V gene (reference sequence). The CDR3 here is CASSLSSGGYNEQFF.

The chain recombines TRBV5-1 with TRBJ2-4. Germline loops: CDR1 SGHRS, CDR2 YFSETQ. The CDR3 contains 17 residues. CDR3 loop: CASSPQAGLRDKNIQYF.

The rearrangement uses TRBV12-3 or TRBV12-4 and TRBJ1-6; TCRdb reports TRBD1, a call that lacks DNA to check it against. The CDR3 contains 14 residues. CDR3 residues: CASRAGGSGSPLHF.

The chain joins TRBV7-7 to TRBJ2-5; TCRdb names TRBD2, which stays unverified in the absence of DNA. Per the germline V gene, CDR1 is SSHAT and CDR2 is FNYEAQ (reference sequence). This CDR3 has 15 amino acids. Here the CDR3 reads CASSQGLAGQETQYF.

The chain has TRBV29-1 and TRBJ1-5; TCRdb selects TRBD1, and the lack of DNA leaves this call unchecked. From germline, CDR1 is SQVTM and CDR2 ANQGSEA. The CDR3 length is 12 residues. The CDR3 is CSVGDNNQPQHF. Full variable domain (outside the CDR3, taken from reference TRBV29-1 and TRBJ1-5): SAVISQKPSRDICQRGTSLTIQCQVDSQVTMMFWYRQQPGQSLTLIATANQGSEATYESGFVIDKFPISRPNLTFSTLTVSNMSPEDSSIYLCSVGDNNQPQHFGDGTRLSIL.

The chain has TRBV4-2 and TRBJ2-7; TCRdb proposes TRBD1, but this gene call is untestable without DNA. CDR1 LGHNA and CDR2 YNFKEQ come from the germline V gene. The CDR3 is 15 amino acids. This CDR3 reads CASSQDRVSSYEQYF.

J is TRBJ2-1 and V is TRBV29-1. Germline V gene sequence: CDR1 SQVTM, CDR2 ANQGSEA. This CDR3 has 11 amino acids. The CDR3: CSVGSYNEQFF.

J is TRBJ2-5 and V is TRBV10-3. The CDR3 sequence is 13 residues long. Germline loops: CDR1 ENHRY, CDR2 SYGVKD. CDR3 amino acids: CAISGSTGETQYF.

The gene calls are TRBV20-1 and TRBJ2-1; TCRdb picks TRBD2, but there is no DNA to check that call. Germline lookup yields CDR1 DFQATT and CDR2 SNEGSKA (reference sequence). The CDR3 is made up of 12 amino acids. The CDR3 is CSARRAWPEQFF.

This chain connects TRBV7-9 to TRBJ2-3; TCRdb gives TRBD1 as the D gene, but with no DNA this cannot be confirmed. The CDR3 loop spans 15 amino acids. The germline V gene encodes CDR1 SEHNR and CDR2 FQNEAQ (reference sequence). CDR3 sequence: CASSPRGLGGTTQYF.